Shown below are 12 T cell receptor beta chains from a single sample sequenced in a study of cytomegalovirus exposure and HLA in healthy donors (dated by TCRdb to 2016 to 2017). Library preparation employed the immunoSEQ multiplex PCR assay. For the multiplex PCR, a mixture combining 60 forward primers for TCR Vbeta segments and 13 reverse primers for TCR Jbeta segments was used. Not all clones reach the TCRdb copy of this immuneACCESS table, which keeps in-frame sequences only. Checked studies attribute under half of the gap to unresolved V genes and leave the rest unexplained. For this sample the table gives roughly 130,000 clones, of which approximately 80% were detected only once. 11% of the sample is in the top ten clones. The specimen sequenced was PBMCs. These receptors all come from a male donor in good health and CMV-seropositive.

This chain links TRBV28 with TRBJ2-2; possible D gene TRBD2, 6 bases. The CDR3 length is 17 residues. Germline V gives CDR1 MDHEN, CDR2 SYDVKM. V lost 6 bases, J lost 1 base, and 18 bases lay in between. The CDR3: CASSPVGGSLNTGELFF. DNA for the CDR3: TGTGCCAGCAGCCCCGTGGGGGGAAGTCTGAACACCGGGGAGCTGTTTTTT.

This clone was seen a few times. The V gene is TRBV21-1, the J gene TRBJ1-4; the D segment call TRBD1 is taken from the table without a DNA check. TRBV21-1 is designated a pseudogene. This CDR3 has 16 amino acids. CDR3 in amino acids: CASSKENGRGSEKLFF. CDR3 nucleotides: TGTGCCAGCAGCAAAGAGAACGGCAGGGGTAGTGAAAAACTGTTTTTT.

The chain combines TRBV27 with TRBJ1-5; the D gene is possibly TRBD1 (5 bases). The CDR3 is 14 amino acids. The ends were cut back, 2 bases at V and 5 bases at J, with 10 bases in the middle. Per the germline V gene, CDR1 is MNHEY and CDR2 is SMNVEV (reference sequence). This CDR3 is CASSLGGTDQPQHF. CDR3 DNA sequence: TGTGCCAGCAGTTTAGGAGGGACGGATCAGCCCCAGCATTTT.

The chain links TRBV7-3 to TRBJ2-5, with TRBD2 identical over 7 bases. The germline CDR1 and CDR2 sequences are SGHTA and FQGTGA. This CDR3 region has 13 residues. The junction had 3 bases not matched to a gene; V was cut back by 2 bases and J by 6 bases. The CDR3 reads CASSLEAGQTQYF. DNA of the CDR3: TGTGCCAGCAGCTTAGAAGCGGGGCAGACCCAGTACTTC.

This sequence joins TRBV5-4 and TRBJ1-5; TRBD1 is a possible D gene (5 bases). The V and J ends lost 0 bases and 7 bases respectively, with 14 bases between them. The CDR3 length is 15 residues. The V gene's germline CDR1 is SGHNT and CDR2 YYREEE (reference sequence). CDR3 sequence reads: CASSLDAGTNQPQHF. The CDR3 bases are TGTGCCAGCAGCTTGGACGCAGGGACTAACCAGCCCCAGCATTTT.

The V and J genes are TRBV5-4 and TRBJ1-3; D not certain. Trimming left V 7 bases short and J 0 bases short, with 11 bases between. The germline CDR1 and CDR2 sequences are SGHNT and YYREEE (reference sequence). The CDR3 length is 14 residues. The CDR3 loop is CASFDRGSGNTIYF. The CDR3 DNA reads TGTGCCAGCTTCGACCGGGGCTCTGGAAACACCATATATTTT.

The rearrangement links TRBV5-6 to TRBJ1-2; D unclear. Germline CDR1 SGHDT, CDR2 YYEEEE. This CDR3 contains 14 residues. The V and J ends lost 0 bases and 2 bases respectively, with 8 bases between them. CDR3 protein: CASSLELENYGYTF. In DNA form, the CDR3 reads TGTGCCAGCAGCTTGGAACTCGAGAACTATGGCTACACCTTC.

This chain links TRBV7-6 with TRBJ1-2, with TRBD1 matching 8 bases. The V gene end was trimmed by 8 bases and the J gene end by 8 bases; junction bases not matched to a gene: 7. The CDR3 runs 12 residues. Germline assignment: CDR1 SGHVS and CDR2 FNYEAQ. This CDR3 is CASGRGQKGYTF. The DNA of the CDR3 is TGTGCCAGCGGCAGGGGGCAGAAAGGCTACACCTTC.

The chain has TRBV7-3 and TRBJ2-2, with 7 bases that match TRBD1. Looked up from germline, CDR1 is SGHTA and CDR2 is FQGTGA. After removal of 7 bases from V and 4 bases from J, the junction contained 9 bases not matched to a gene. The CDR3 has 15 residues. The CDR3 here is CASTPDRRPTGELFF. In DNA, the CDR3 is TGTGCCAGCACCCCGGACAGGCGACCCACCGGGGAGCTGTTTTTT. The variable domain in full, completed from reference TRBV7-3 and TRBJ2-2, reads GAGVSQTPSNKVTEKGKYVELRCDPISGHTALYWYRQSLGQGPEFLIYFQGTGAADDSGLPNDRFFAVRPEGSVSTLKIQRTERGDSAVYLCASTPDRRPTGELFFGEGSRLTVL.

The chain employs TRBV29-1 and TRBJ2-7; D is perhaps TRBD1 (6 bases). The ends were cut back, 7 bases at V and 4 bases at J, with 11 bases in the middle. Germline CDR1 SQVTM, CDR2 ANQGSEA. This CDR3 region has 11 residues. CDR3 sequence: CSAQGNYEQYF. CDR3 DNA sequence: TGCAGCGCCCAGGGGAATTACGAGCAGTACTTC.

This chain uses TRBV19 with TRBJ2-1, with 10 positions matching TRBD2. This CDR3 region has 13 residues. CDR1 and CDR2 (germline): LNHDA, SQIVND (reference sequence). V lost 7 bases and J lost 4; bases outside the gene matches: 1. CDR3 amino acids: CASTSGGYNEQFF. Written as DNA, the CDR3 is TGTGCCAGTACTAGCGGGGGTTACAATGAGCAGTTCTTC.

The CDR3 DNA reads as TGTGCCAGCAGCATGGTAGCGGACGGGACCTCCTACGAGCAGTACTTC. Encoded protein: CASSMVADGTSYEQYF. The genes are TRBV7-2 and TRBJ2-7, with D perhaps TRBD2 (6 bases). The V end lost 5 bases, the J end lost 0 bases, and 17 bases lay between the germline ends. CDR3 length: 16 residues. The germline gives CDR1 SGHTA, CDR2 FQGNSA.